This T cell receptor (beta chain) came from a study of shared clonotypes between healthy human individuals. As to this clone: The sample contains more than one DNA sequence encoding this CDR3.

Sequencing was at deep level. The data were produced by immunoSEQ multiplex PCR, yet TCRdb's version contains in-frame clones alone and is incomplete. This table has around 700,000 clones, approximately 79% appearing once. CDR3 size: 14 residues. Trimming stripped 3 bases from V and 2 bases from J, with 10 bases between. Germline CDR1 reads KGHSH; CDR2 reads LQKENI. Specimen: memory CD4+ T cells sorted from blood. The subset: CD45RA-negative fraction. The chain employs TRBV18 and TRBJ2-5; unclear D gene. The clonotype was recovered from a woman aged 25-40 years in good health. In DNA, the CDR3 is TGTGCCAGCTCACCGCCGACACTACAAGAGACCCAGTACTTC. Translated, it gives CASSPPTLQETQYF.